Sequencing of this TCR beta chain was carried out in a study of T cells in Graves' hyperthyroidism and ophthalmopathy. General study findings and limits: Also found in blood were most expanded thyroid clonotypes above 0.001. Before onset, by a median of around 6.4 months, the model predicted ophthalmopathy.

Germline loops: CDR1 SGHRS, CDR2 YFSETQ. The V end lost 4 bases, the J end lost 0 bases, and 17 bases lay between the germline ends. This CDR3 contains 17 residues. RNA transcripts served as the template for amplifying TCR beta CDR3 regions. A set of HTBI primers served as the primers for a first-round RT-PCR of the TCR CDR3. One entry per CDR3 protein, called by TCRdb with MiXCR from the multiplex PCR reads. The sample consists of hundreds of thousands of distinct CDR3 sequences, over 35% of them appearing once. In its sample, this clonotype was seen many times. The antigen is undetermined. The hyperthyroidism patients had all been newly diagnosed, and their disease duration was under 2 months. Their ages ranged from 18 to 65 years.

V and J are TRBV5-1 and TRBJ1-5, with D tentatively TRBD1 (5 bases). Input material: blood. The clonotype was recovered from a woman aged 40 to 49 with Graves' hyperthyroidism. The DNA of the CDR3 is TGCGCCAGCAGCGCTTGGGACGGACCTTATAGCAATCAGCCCCAGCATTTT. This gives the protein CASSAWDGPYSNQPQHF.